The present T cell receptor beta chain was sequenced within a study of radiotherapy plus CTLA-4 blockade in lung cancer. The assay was immunoSEQ multiplex PCR, and TCRdb's table has in-frame clones only and misses some. The sample includes some 77,000 clones, approximately 86% of them seen just once. The CDR3 runs 16 residues. The ends lost 3 bases at V and 0 bases at J; junction bases unmatched: 5. Germline values: CDR1 MDHEN, CDR2 SYDVKM. Regarding this clone: What it binds is unknown.

Overall study results and limits: TCR clones of tumor origin grew in blood after radiotherapy plus ipilimumab.

Here the sequenced sample was peripheral blood, taken from a patient treated with radiotherapy plus ipilimumab. V and J are TRBV28 and TRBJ2-1; TRBD2 agrees at 7 bases. This receptor was obtained from a human donor with non-small cell lung cancer who had a partial response to radiotherapy plus ipilimumab. Written as DNA, the CDR3 is TGTGCCAGCAGTTTCCCTAGCGGAAACTCCTACAATGAGCAGTTCTTC. This encodes CASSFPSGNSYNEQFF.